Listed below are T cell receptor beta chains from one sample, sequenced in a study of T cell repertoires and HLA-DP antigens. The antigens these receptors bind are not known. Generated by immunoSEQ multiplex PCR, the TCRdb table keeps only in-frame clones and is missing some. Of about 73,000 clones listed, around four fifths were seen once; the top ten hold roughly 1.6%. The specimen was CD4+ T cells from PBMCs. Receptors originate from a man between 60 and 75 years old in good health and CMV-seronegative. CDR3s include the opening cysteine and the closing phenylalanine or tryptophan. The D gene is left open where the match is weak. Part of the rows lack a size; the others show once, few, many or a class for expanded clones.

-,-,TRBV5-6,TRBJ1-6,CATSRGDTLHF,TGTGCCACTTCTAGGGGGGATACCCTCCACTTT
-,-,TRBV6-5,TRBJ1-2,CASSPRGGETDTF,TGTGCCAGCAGTCCCCGGGGAGGGGAAACGGACACCTTC
TRBD1,medium-sized,TRBV28,TRBJ1-2,CASSWTGNYGYTF,TGTGCCAGCAGTTGGACAGGAAACTATGGCTACACCTTC
TRBD1,-,TRBV5-1,TRBJ1-6,CASSQGASYNSPLHF,TGCGCCAGCTCACAGGGGGCTTCCTATAATTCACCCCTCCACTTT
TRBD2,-,TRBV4-3,TRBJ2-3,CASSRKPLGTSGDRGTDTQYF,TGCGCCAGCAGCCGAAAGCCACTAGGGACTAGCGGGGACCGGGGCACAGATACGCAGTATTTT
-,-,TRBV2,TRBJ2-7,CASSEAGRVGEQYF,TGTGCCAGCAGTGAAGCCGGAAGGGTGGGGGAGCAGTACTTC
TRBD2,-,TRBV7-2,TRBJ2-1,CASSLLGTSGYNEQFF,TGTGCCAGCAGCTTATTAGGTACTAGCGGCTACAATGAGCAGTTCTTC
TRBD1,-,TRBV5-4,TRBJ2-2,CASSPIPGQGAPGELFF,TGTGCCAGCAGCCCAATTCCGGGACAGGGGGCTCCCGGGGAGCTGTTTTTT
-,-,TRBV30,TRBJ2-7,CAWSGLGYEQYF,TGTGCCTGGTCGGGACTTGGCTACGAGCAGTACTTC
TRBD1,-,TRBV7-9,TRBJ1-6,CASSFRDSNSPLHF,TGTGCCAGCAGCTTCCGGGACAGCAATTCACCCCTCCACTTT
-,-,TRBV5-1,TRBJ2-5,CASSLGGLQETQYF,TGCGCCAGCAGCTTGGGGGGACTCCAAGAGACCCAGTACTTC
-,-,TRBV2,TRBJ2-4,CASSESRSLAKNIQYF,TGTGCCAGCAGTGAAAGTCGGTCCTTAGCCAAAAACATTCAGTACTTC
TRBD1,-,TRBV6-5,TRBJ2-1,CASSWDRFYNEQFF,TGTGCCAGCAGTTGGGACAGATTTTACAATGAGCAGTTCTTC
-,-,TRBV30,TRBJ1-5,CAWSRDSRNQPQHF,TGTGCCTGGAGCCGAGACAGTCGTAATCAGCCCCAGCATTTT
TRBD2,-,TRBV7-2,TRBJ2-3,CASSDTSGEGTDTQYF,TGTGCCAGCAGCGATACTAGCGGGGAGGGCACAGATACGCAGTATTTT
-,-,TRBV30,TRBJ1-5,CAWSAGRGNQPQHF,TGTGCCTGGAGTGCAGGGAGAGGCAATCAGCCCCAGCATTTT
TRBD1,-,TRBV18,TRBJ2-5,CASSPLRDRDQETQYF,TGTGCCAGCTCACCCTTGCGGGACAGGGACCAAGAGACCCAGTACTTC
-,-,TRBV19,TRBJ1-1,CASSIARGPPSRAFF,TGTGCCAGTAGTATAGCCCGGGGCCCGCCTAGTAGGGCTTTCTTT
-,-,TRBV10-3,TRBJ1-2,CAISDTANYGYTF,TGTGCCATCAGCGATACAGCGAACTATGGCTACACCTTC
TRBD2,medium-sized,TRBV27,TRBJ2-1,CASSLWLAGGREQFF,TGTGCCAGCAGTTTATGGCTAGCGGGGGGGCGTGAGCAGTTCTTC
-,-,TRBV29-1,TRBJ1-3,CSAPNTIYF,TGCAGCGCTCCGAACACCATATATTTT
-,-,TRBV13,TRBJ2-5,CASSPRTAEETQYF,TGTGCCAGCAGCCCACGGACCGCGGAAGAGACCCAGTACTTC
TRBD1,-,TRBV6-1,TRBJ1-1,CASSATLTGGPNTEAFF,TGTGCCAGCAGTGCCACGTTGACAGGGGGGCCGAACACTGAAGCTTTCTTT
-,-,TRBV5-1,TRBJ2-3,CASSPFREPQYF,TGCGCCAGCAGCCCCTTCAGAGAGCCGCAGTATTTT
TRBD1,-,TRBV10-3,TRBJ1-4,CAISAGQGAREKLFF,TGTGCCATCAGCGCGGGACAGGGGGCGCGGGAAAAACTGTTTTTT
-,-,TRBV27,TRBJ2-3,CASSLQDPSTDTQYF,TGTGCCAGCAGTCTACAGGACCCTAGCACAGATACGCAGTATTTT
-,-,TRBV5-6,TRBJ1-1,CASSSRRAAWNTEAFF,TGTGCCAGCAGCTCCAGGAGGGCCGCGTGGAACACTGAAGCTTTCTTT
-,-,TRBV5-6,TRBJ1-5,CASSLGRTYQPQHF,TGTGCCAGCAGCTTGGGTCGAACGTATCAGCCCCAGCATTTT
TRBD2,-,TRBV5-8,TRBJ2-1,CASSLVTLAGLSYNEQFF,TGTGCCAGCAGCTTAGTGACTCTAGCGGGACTATCCTACAATGAGCAGTTCTTC
-,-,TRBV5-6,TRBJ2-1,CASSGGTPGHNEQFF,TGTGCCAGCAGTGGCGGGACTCCCGGCCACAATGAGCAGTTCTTC
TRBD2,-,TRBV7-2,TRBJ2-5,CASSLGGGLETQYF,TGTGCCAGCAGCCTCGGGGGGGGATTAGAGACCCAGTACTTC
TRBD2,few,TRBV27,TRBJ2-5,CASSLGGTSGLETQYF,TGTGCCAGCAGTTTGGGTGGGACTAGCGGGCTAGAGACCCAGTACTTC
TRBD1,-,TRBV4-3,TRBJ1-2,CASSQDLRDSAYPMNDTF,TGCGCCAGCAGCCAAGATCTCCGGGACAGCGCTTACCCTATGAACGACACCTTC
TRBD2,-,TRBV7-8,TRBJ2-1,CASSPIGGYGIGNEQFF,TGTGCCAGCAGCCCAATCGGGGGGTACGGAATCGGGAATGAGCAGTTCTTC
-,-,TRBV7-3,TRBJ2-1,CASSSPQTNNEQFF,TGTGCCAGCAGCTCCCCTCAGACGAACAATGAGCAGTTCTTC
-,few,TRBV6-6,TRBJ2-4,CASSPPDGREDIQYF,TGTGCCAGCAGTCCCCCCGACGGGCGTGAGGACATTCAGTACTTC
-,once,TRBV29-1,TRBJ1-4,CSARTGEKLFF,TGCAGCGCAAGGACGGGGGAAAAACTGTTTTTT
-,-,TRBV4-2,TRBJ2-3,CASSQGGDTQYF,TGTGCCAGCAGCCAAGGGGGAGATACGCAGTATTTT
TRBD2,-,TRBV4-3,TRBJ2-1,CASSQAGGSYNEQFF,TGCGCCAGCAGCCAAGCGGGAGGCTCCTACAATGAGCAGTTCTTC
-,-,TRBV7-2,TRBJ2-5,CASSPDQETQYF,TGTGCCAGCAGCCCTGACCAAGAGACCCAGTACTTC
-,-,TRBV6-6,TRBJ1-2,CASSYSGQGYGYTF,TGTGCCAGCAGTTACTCTGGGCAGGGCTATGGCTACACCTTC
-,-,TRBV7-3,TRBJ1-6,CASSLTGGKGSPLHF,TGTGCCAGCAGCTTAACTGGGGGGAAGGGTTCACCCCTCCACTTT
-,-,TRBV7-3,TRBJ1-6,CASSLTPGPESPLHF,TGTGCCAGCAGCTTAACGCCGGGACCGGAATCACCCCTCCACTTT
TRBD1,-,TRBV19,TRBJ2-5,CASSPGGTGGNQETQYF,TGTGCCAGTAGTCCCGGGGGGACAGGGGGCAACCAAGAGACCCAGTACTTC
TRBD1,once,TRBV19,TRBJ2-2,CASLPTGTGNTGELFF,TGTGCCAGTCTCCCGACCGGGACAGGGAACACCGGGGAGCTGTTTTTT